This T cell receptor (beta chain) was identified during a study of CD8 T cells in ankylosing spondylitis. The CDR3 loop spans 13 amino acids. Trimming took 1 base from V and 11 from J, leaving 12 bases between them. Study results and limitations: Earlier reports found some motif variants in synovial fluid and blood in reactive arthritis. Typical of ankylosing spondylitis blood, it appeared, was a TCR beta motif of fewer than ten highly homologous variants.

Scientists made TCR beta libraries using quantitative 5'-RACE with molecular barcodes. TCRdb called the 5' RACE reads again in MiXCR, with one record for every CDR3 protein. The sample lists about 220,000 distinct CDR3 sequences, about 17% occurring once. In the case of this clonotype: Its antigen is currently unknown.

This chain links TRBV12-3 or TRBV12-4 with TRBJ2-1; D possibly corresponds to TRBD1 (5 bases). This TCR derives from a male donor with ankylosing spondylitis. Sequenced input: blood, either unsorted or a sorted T cell fraction (not recorded which). The CDR3 coding sequence is TGTGCCAGCAGTTTAGAGGGGAAGGGGCAGCAGTTCTTC. Its protein is CASSLEGKGQQFF.